A selection of T cell receptor beta chains follows, all from one sample in a study of CD8+CD57+ T cells in acquired aplastic anemia. Each CDR3 protein is one row after TCRdb ran MiXCR on the reads. The table lists 400,000 to 600,000 distinct CDR3 sequences, around a third of them singletons. Sequences were obtained from sorted CD4+, CD8+, or CD8+CD57+ T cells (not recorded which) from PBMCs. The receptors stem from a human donor with aplastic anemia. Each CDR3 is given with its conserved first and last residue. D genes are given only for firm matches. Size is omitted from some rows. Given values are once, few, many or a class for expanded clones.

D	size	J	length	V	CDR3	DNA
-	few	TRBJ1-5	14	TRBV2	CASSQTVSNQPQHF	TGTGCCAGCAGTCAGACAGTTAGCAATCAGCCCCAGCATTTT
TRBD1	-	TRBJ2-7	15	TRBV6-1	CASSPPDRGMFEQYF	TGTGCCAGCAGCCCACCCGACAGGGGGATGTTCGAGCAGTACTTC
TRBD1	few	TRBJ1-3	17	TRBV29-1	CSVEGTGSKGSGNTIYF	TGCAGCGTTGAAGGGACAGGGAGTAAGGGCTCTGGAAACACCATATATTTT
TRBD1	few	TRBJ2-5	16	TRBV6-5	CASSYLGGQGAETQYF	TGTGCCAGCAGTTACCTGGGCGGACAGGGGGCAGAGACCCAGTACTTC
-	-	TRBJ2-3	16	TRBV12-3/TRBV12-4	CASSEGYSSFSDTQYF	TGTGCCAGCAGTGAAGGGTATAGTTCTTTTTCGGATACGCAGTATTTT
-	many	TRBJ1-5	13	TRBV6-1	CASSANNDQPQHF	TGTGCCAGCAGTGCAAACAACGATCAGCCCCAGCATTTT
-	-	TRBJ1-1	13	TRBV3-1	CASSQDTTQGAFF	TGTGCCAGCAGCCAAGACACAACCCAAGGAGCTTTCTTT
-	many	TRBJ2-1	17	TRBV10-2	CASSASWDSNALYEQFF	TGCGCCAGCAGTGCGTCCTGGGACTCCAACGCGTTGTATGAGCAGTTCTTC
-	-	TRBJ2-1	15	TRBV20-1	CSASGGPSSYNEQFF	TGCAGTGCTAGTGGGGGGCCCAGCTCCTACAATGAGCAGTTCTTC
TRBD1	-	TRBJ2-5	15	TRBV2	CATTPGQGGQETQYF	TGTGCCACCACCCCGGGACAGGGGGGGCAAGAGACCCAGTACTTC
-	-	TRBJ2-6	14	TRBV20-1	CSATGGNGANALTF	TGCAGTGCCACGGGGGGCAACGGGGCCAACGCCCTGACTTTC
-	many	TRBJ1-2	14	TRBV2	CASSTGLSLYGYTF	TGTGCCAGCAGCACGGGGCTTTCCCTCTATGGCTACACCTTC
TRBD1	-	TRBJ2-7	12	TRBV11-2	CASGGQLPAQYF	TGTGCCAGCGGGGGACAGCTCCCAGCACAGTACTTC
TRBD2	many	TRBJ2-7	16	TRBV14	CASSPGGGRPPYEQYF	TGTGCCAGCAGCCCAGGTGGCGGGAGACCACCCTACGAGCAGTACTTC
-	few	TRBJ1-3	18	TRBV12-3/TRBV12-4	CASSPRVGPFKQGNTIYF	TGTGCCAGCAGCCCGCGAGTGGGACCTTTTAAACAGGGAAACACCATATATTTT